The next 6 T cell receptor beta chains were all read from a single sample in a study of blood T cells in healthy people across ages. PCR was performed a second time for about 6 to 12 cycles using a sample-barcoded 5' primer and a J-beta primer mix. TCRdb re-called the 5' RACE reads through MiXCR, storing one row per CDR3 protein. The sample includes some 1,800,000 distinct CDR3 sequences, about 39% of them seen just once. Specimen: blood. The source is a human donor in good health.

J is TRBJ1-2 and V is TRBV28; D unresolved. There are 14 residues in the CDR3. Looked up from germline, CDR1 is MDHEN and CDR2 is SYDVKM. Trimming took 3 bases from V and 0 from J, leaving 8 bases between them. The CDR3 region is CASSLGIANYGYTF. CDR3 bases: TGTGCCAGCAGTTTGGGGATCGCTAACTATGGCTACACCTTC.

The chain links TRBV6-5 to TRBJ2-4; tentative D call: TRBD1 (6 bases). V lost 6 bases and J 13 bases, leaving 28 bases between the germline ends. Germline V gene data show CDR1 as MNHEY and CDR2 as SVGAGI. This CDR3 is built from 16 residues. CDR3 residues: CASSRDGRGGLDTQYF. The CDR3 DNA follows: TGTGCCAGCAGCCGGGACGGCAGGGGCGGGTTGGATACGCAGTACTTC.

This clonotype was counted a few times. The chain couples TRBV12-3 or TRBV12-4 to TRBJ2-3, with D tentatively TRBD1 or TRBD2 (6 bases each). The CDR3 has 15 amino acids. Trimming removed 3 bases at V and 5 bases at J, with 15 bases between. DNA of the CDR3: TGTGCCAGCAGTTTGTACGGGGGCGCGGGAGATACGCAGTATTTT. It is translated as CASSLYGGAGDTQYF.

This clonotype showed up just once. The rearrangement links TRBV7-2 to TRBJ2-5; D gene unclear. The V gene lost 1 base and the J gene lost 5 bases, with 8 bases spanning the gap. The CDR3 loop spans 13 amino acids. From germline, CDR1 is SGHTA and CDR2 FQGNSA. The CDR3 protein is CASSLDLWETQYF. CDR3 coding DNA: TGTGCCAGCAGCTTAGATTTATGGGAGACCCAGTACTTC.

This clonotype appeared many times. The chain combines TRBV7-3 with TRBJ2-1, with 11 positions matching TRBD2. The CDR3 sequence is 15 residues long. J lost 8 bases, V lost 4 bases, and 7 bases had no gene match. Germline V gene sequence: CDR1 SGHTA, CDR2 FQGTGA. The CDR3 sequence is CASSSLAGGPYEQFF. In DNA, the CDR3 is TGTGCCAGCAGCTCCTTAGCGGGGGGGCCCTATGAGCAGTTCTTC. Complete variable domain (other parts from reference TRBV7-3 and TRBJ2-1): GAGVSQTPSNKVTEKGKYVELRCDPISGHTALYWYRQSLGQGPEFLIYFQGTGAADDSGLPNDRFFAVRPEGSVSTLKIQRTERGDSAVYLCASSSLAGGPYEQFFGPGTRLTVL.

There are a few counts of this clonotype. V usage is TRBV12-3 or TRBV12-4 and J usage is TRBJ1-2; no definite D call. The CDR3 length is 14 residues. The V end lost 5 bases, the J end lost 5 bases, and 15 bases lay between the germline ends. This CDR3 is CASSPQTIGYGYTF. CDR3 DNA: TGTGCCAGCAGTCCTCAGACCATAGGGTATGGCTACACCTTC.